The present T cell receptor beta chain was sequenced within a study of vaccination and CD4 T cells after COVID-19. Turning to the study itself: Typically, post-vaccine samples were obtained a median roughly 70 days after dose two, within a range of 14 to 241. SARS-CoV-2, HCoV-NL63, HCoV-OC43 and HCoV-229E supplied the overlapping spike peptides used to stimulate cells.

Germline-derived CDR1 and CDR2 are MNHNS and SASEGT. The J segment lost 9 bases and the V segment lost 7 bases, leaving 16 bases of the junction unmatched. The CDR3 length is 16 residues. Indicated treatment: approximately 9-day PBMC culture with coronavirus spike peptide pools or control peptides (ViraFEST assay). The Oncomine TCR Beta short-read assay sequenced DNA from cultured CD4+ T cells. Genomic DNA from cultured CD4+ T cells was extracted. TCRdb used MiXCR to reprocess the PCR reads, holding one entry per CDR3 protein. The table has 10,000 to 15,000 distinct CDR3 sequences, about 70% seen once. To note about this clonotype: Its target is not known.

This material consisted of CD4+ T cells from blood, cultured in vitro, taken after SARS-CoV-2 vaccination. This clonotype originated in a human donor who received a COVID-19 vaccine. This chain links TRBV6-1 with TRBJ2-1, with 9 bases matching TRBD2. In nucleotides, the CDR3 is TGTGCCAGCACCCTTAGCGGGGGAAACGGGATCGGTGAGCAGTTCTTC. This encodes CASTLSGGNGIGEQFF.